Below are 20 T cell receptor beta chains sequenced from a single sample in a study of shared clonotypes between healthy human individuals. Data came from immunoSEQ multiplex PCR; TCRdb stores just in-frame clones and leaves some out. Of some 2 million clones detected, roughly 94% appear once; the ten largest clones hold 1% to 1.5%. Selected positively for CCR7 and CD45RO-negative, naive CD8 cells excluded terminally differentiated effector memory CD45RA+ cells. Input material: naive CD8+ T cells sorted from blood. The source is a man younger than 35 in good health.

V gene TRBV7-8 combines with J gene TRBJ2-7, with 7 nucleotides matching TRBD1. This CDR3 region has 16 residues. With 5 bases clipped from V and 2 bases from J, the junction kept 12 bases outside the gene matches. CDR1 is SGHVS and CDR2 is FQNEAQ in the germline V gene. CDR3 in DNA: TGTGCCAGCAGCCCACGACAGGGTCGTGGCACCTACGAGCAGTACTTC. Its translation is CASSPRQGRGTYEQYF.

This clone has a single count. This chain connects TRBV21-1 to TRBJ1-6; the listed D gene, TRBD1, was not tested against the DNA. TRBV21-1 is reported as a pseudogene. The CDR3 is made up of 20 amino acids. CDR3 residues: CASSKLLSAGVEESNSPLHF. CDR3 DNA sequence: TGTGCCAGCAGCAAACTTCTCTCGGCAGGGGTTGAAGAGTCGAATTCACCCCTCCACTTT.

The gene calls are TRBV2 and TRBJ1-1; D is unclear. Per the germline V gene, CDR1 is SNHLY and CDR2 is FYNNEI. This CDR3 spans 15 amino acids. The V end lost 1 base, the J end lost 4 bases, and 13 bases lay between the germline ends. The CDR3 here is CASSEGRSESTEAFF. The CDR3 coding sequence is TGTGCCAGCAGTGAAGGCAGGTCGGAGAGCACTGAAGCTTTCTTT.

V is TRBV14 and J is TRBJ1-1, with D possibly TRBD1 on 5 matching bases. V was clipped by 0 bases and J by 3 bases, with 14 bases between them. This CDR3 is built from 16 residues. Per germline, CDR1 SGHDN and CDR2 FVKESK. DNA of the CDR3: TGTGCCAGCAGCCAAGAAGGGGAGGGGAAGGACACTGAAGCTTTCTTT. Translated: CASSQEGEGKDTEAFF.

On this clone itself: This same CDR3 is encoded by further DNA sequences in the sample. The chain is built from TRBV28 and TRBJ2-7, with 7 bases lining up with TRBD1. This CDR3 is 14 amino acids long. The germline gives CDR1 MDHEN, CDR2 SYDVKM. V lost 6 bases, J lost 0 bases, and 5 bases stayed unmatched. The CDR3 sequence: CASSRAGGSYEQYF. The CDR3 coding sequence is TGTGCCAGCAGCCGGGCAGGGGGCTCCTACGAGCAGTACTTC.

The gene calls are TRBV11-2 and TRBJ1-2; TRBD1 might be the D (6 bases). V was shortened by 2 bases and J by 0 bases, with 13 bases between the two germline ends. This CDR3 spans 16 amino acids. Per the germline V gene, CDR1 is SGHAT and CDR2 is FQNNGV. CDR3 in amino acids: CASSLNHRASNYGYTF. The CDR3 DNA follows: TGTGCCAGCAGCTTAAACCACAGGGCCTCTAACTATGGCTACACCTTC.

This clone was seen just once. This chain uses TRBV4-1 with TRBJ1-1; no definite D call. Per germline, CDR1 MGHRA and CDR2 YSYEKL. Trimming removed 0 bases from V and 6 bases from J, with 11 bases in between. The CDR3 totals 14 residues. CDR3 DNA sequence: TGCGCCAGCAGCCAAGATTTATCCAAACCTGAAGCTTTCTTT. It codes for CASSQDLSKPEAFF.

The chain has TRBV13 and TRBJ2-5; 8 bases are a match to TRBD2. With 8 bases clipped from V and 1 base from J, the junction kept 9 bases outside the gene matches. This CDR3 is 15 amino acids long. CDR1 is PRHDT, CDR2 FYEKMQ, per germline (reference sequence). CDR3 DNA sequence: TGTGCCAGCGGCCCGCGGGCGGGGGGCCAAGAGACCCAGTACTTC. It yields the protein CASGPRAGGQETQYF.

V usage is TRBV4-1 and J usage is TRBJ2-3, with D uncertain. The germline CDR1 and CDR2 sequences are MGHRA and YSYEKL. V gave up 0 bases and J gave up 2 bases, with 9 bases separating them. The CDR3 is made up of 15 amino acids. The CDR3 DNA follows: TGCGCCAGCAGCCAAGATTGGGCACTCACAGATACGCAGTATTTT. Protein sequence: CASSQDWALTDTQYF.

The V call is TRBV27, the J call TRBJ2-1; 12 bases are a match to TRBD2. Germline V gives CDR1 MNHEY, CDR2 SMNVEV (reference sequence). Unmatched junction bases numbered 10, after V lost 5 bases and J lost 2 bases. The CDR3 spans 18 residues. CDR3 sequence: CASSPLTSGGTTYNEQFF. DNA of the CDR3: TGTGCCAGCAGTCCTCTAACTAGCGGGGGGACTACCTACAATGAGCAGTTCTTC.

The chain recombines TRBV5-6 with TRBJ2-7; no reliable D call. This CDR3 is 13 amino acids long. Looked up from germline, CDR1 is SGHDT and CDR2 is YYEEEE. Trimming stripped 3 bases from V and 3 bases from J, with 10 bases between. The CDR3 spells CASSWRRGYEQYF. The CDR3 DNA follows: TGTGCCAGCAGCTGGCGTAGAGGCTACGAGCAGTACTTC.

Note on this clone: One end of the junction is discordant with germline, which a read error may explain. The V call is TRBV4-1, the J call TRBJ1-3; the D is unclear. CDR3 length equals 15 residues. Germline assignment: CDR1 MGHRA and CDR2 YSYEKL. CDR3 DNA: TGCGCCGGCAGCCAAACCCGGAGCTCTGGAAACACCATATATTTT. Its translation: CAGSQTRSSGNTIYF.

The CDR3 sequence is CASSSRDGGSPLHF. CDR3 DNA: TGTGCCAGCAGCTCCAGGGACGGAGGGTCACCCCTCCACTTT. The chain joins TRBV9 to TRBJ1-6, with D perhaps matching TRBD1 (5 bases). Trimming pared 4 bases from V and 10 bases from J, leaving 15 bases between. There are 14 residues in the CDR3. Germline loops: CDR1 SGDLS, CDR2 YYNGEE. Based on the CDR3 plus reference TRBV9 and TRBJ1-6, the full variable domain is DSGVTQTPKHLITATGQRVTLRCSPRSGDLSVYWYQQSLDQGLQFLIQYYNGEERAKGNILERFSAQQFPDLHSELNLSSLELGDSALYFCASSSRDGGSPLHFGNGTRLTVT.

The chain carries TRBV30 and TRBJ2-7; TRBD1 matches 7 bases. Germline assignment: CDR1 GTSNPN and CDR2 SVGIG (reference sequence). The V segment lost 4 bases and the J segment 3 bases; nucleotides outside the gene matches: 12. This CDR3 has 15 amino acids. The CDR3 DNA reads TGTGCCTGGATCCCTCGAGAGGGGGCGCGCTACGAGCAGTACTTC. It translates to CAWIPREGARYEQYF. The entire variable domain, with the rest obtained from reference TRBV30 and TRBJ2-7, is as follows: SQTIHQWPATLVQPVGSPLSLECTVEGTSNPNLYWYRQAAGRGLQLLFYSVGIGQISSEVPQNLSASRPQDRQFILSSKKLLLSDSGFYLCAWIPREGARYEQYFGPGTRLTVT.

This chain uses TRBV7-6 with TRBJ2-6; D tentatively fits TRBD1 or TRBD2 (5 bases each). The CDR3 sequence is 16 residues long. Trimming removed 2 bases from V and 1 base from J, with 9 bases in between. The germline V gene encodes CDR1 SGHVS and CDR2 FNYEAQ. As DNA, the CDR3 is TGTGCCAGCAGCTTACTCGGGGCGTCTGGGGCCAACGTCCTGACTTTC. Its translation: CASSLLGASGANVLTF.

This clone was seen a handful of times. The chain uses TRBV20-1 and TRBJ1-1; no clear D. The CDR3 contains 11 residues. Germline CDR1 and CDR2: DFQATT and SNEGSKA (reference sequence). Trimming pared 3 bases from V and 7 bases from J, leaving 9 bases between. The DNA for the CDR3 is TGCAGTGCTAGTGAGGGCAGTGAAGCTTTCTTT. Translation gives CSASEGSEAFF.

V usage is TRBV27 and J usage is TRBJ1-1, with 9 positions matching TRBD1. The CDR3 is made up of 13 amino acids. Germline V gene data show CDR1 as MNHEY and CDR2 as SMNVEV (reference sequence). V lost 6 bases and J lost 9; bases outside the gene matches: 8. CDR3 protein: CASSPGQGLKAFF. In DNA form, the CDR3 reads TGTGCCAGCAGCCCGGGACAGGGTCTTAAAGCTTTCTTT.

This sequence joins TRBV5-5 and TRBJ2-1; the D is unclear. In germline, CDR1 is SGHKS, CDR2 YYEKEE (reference sequence). V was shortened by 1 base and J by 4 bases, with 6 bases between the two germline ends. This CDR3 is built from 13 residues. The CDR3 DNA follows: TGTGCCAGCAGCTTGAGCCAGTACAATGAGCAGTTCTTC. This sequence encodes CASSLSQYNEQFF.

The CDR3 spells CAISDLAGGHDTDTQYF. The DNA for the CDR3 is TGTGCCATCTCCGATCTAGCGGGGGGGCATGACACAGATACGCAGTATTTT. The gene calls are TRBV10-3 and TRBJ2-3; 12 nucleotides align to TRBD2. Germline trimming cut 8 bases from V and 2 bases from J; bases unmatched to any gene: 11. This CDR3 has 17 amino acids. Germline CDR1 and CDR2: ENHRY and SYGVKD.

The sample holds one count of this clone. The J gene is TRBJ1-2, the V gene TRBV5-1, with TRBD1 matching over 11 bases. This CDR3 has 17 residues. J gave up 7 bases and V 5 bases, and 16 bases lay outside the gene matches. Germline V CDR1 and CDR2: SGHRS, YFSETQ. The CDR3 reads CASRLVPGQGEGSGYTF. Written as DNA, the CDR3 is TGCGCCAGCAGACTAGTCCCGGGACAGGGGGAAGGGTCTGGCTACACCTTC.